The text below deals with one T cell receptor beta chain. Its antigen is currently unknown. These data are taken from a study of cytomegalovirus exposure and HLA in healthy donors. Points from the study as a whole: Several V segments, TRBV6-2 and TRBV6-3 among them, could not be told apart and were dropped. Associated with cytomegalovirus, according to the listing, were 150 to 200 TCR beta chains. Reportedly, a later analysis found an Asian-associated ancestry cluster had fewer N-insertions than the roughly 700-donor mean.

Vbeta (60) and Jbeta (13) primers were used in the PCR. Some clones are missing from TCRdb's copy, which holds only in-frame ones; the method was immunoSEQ multiplex PCR. Of about 220,000 clones listed, over 80% were seen once; the top ten hold 0.71%. CDR3 length: 14 amino acids. The gene calls are TRBV7-5 and TRBJ2-4; no DNA check was done on the table's D call, TRBD1. TRBV7-5 represents a pseudogene. Sequenced input: PBMCs. The sequence derives from a boy aged 2 to 9 in good health and CMV-seronegative. Here the CDR3 reads CASQVQVAKNIQYF. In DNA, the CDR3 is TGTGCCTCCCAGGTCCAGGTAGCCAAAAACATTCAGTACTTC.